This TCR beta chain was sequenced in a study of yellow fever vaccine responses in identical twins. Study observations and caveats: Twins' vaccine T cell response reportedly gave the appearance of partial convergence and partial personalization.

Comment on this clonotype: Its antigen is still unknown.

V dropped 5 bases and J dropped 4 bases, with 9 bases sitting between them. Germline V gives CDR1 LNHDA, CDR2 SQIVND (reference sequence). The CDR3 sequence is 13 residues long. From the RT-PCR reads, TCRdb called clonotypes with MiXCR, one entry per CDR3 protein. The sample consists of under 7,500 distinct CDR3 sequences, 84% of them appearing once. The TCR comes from a woman under 30 who received the yellow fever vaccine. The V gene is TRBV19, the J gene TRBJ2-1; D is ambiguous. The specimen was T cells from blood (PBMCs), unsorted or a sorted subset (not recorded which), collected before or after yellow fever vaccination (not recorded which). The CDR3 DNA reads TGTGCCAGTAGTGTGGACGGTTACAATGAGCAGTTCTTC. Protein sequence: CASSVDGYNEQFF.